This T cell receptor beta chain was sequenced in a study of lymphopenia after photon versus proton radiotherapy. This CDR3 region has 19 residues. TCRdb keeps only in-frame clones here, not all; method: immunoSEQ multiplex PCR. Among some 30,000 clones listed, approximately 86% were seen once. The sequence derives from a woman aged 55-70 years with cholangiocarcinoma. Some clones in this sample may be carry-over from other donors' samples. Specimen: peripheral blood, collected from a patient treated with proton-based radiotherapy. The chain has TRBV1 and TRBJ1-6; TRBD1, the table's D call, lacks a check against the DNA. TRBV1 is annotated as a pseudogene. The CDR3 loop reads CTSSQRTGGSPCLNSPLHF. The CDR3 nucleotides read TGCACCAGCAGCCAACGGACAGGGGGTTCACCTTGCCTTAATTCACCCCTCCACTTT.